Listed below are T cell receptor beta chains from one sample, sequenced in a study of blood T cells in healthy people across ages. A single record per CDR3 protein comes from TCRdb applying MiXCR to the 5' RACE reads. Of some 900,000 distinct CDR3 sequences listed, 45% to 50% are singletons. Sequenced input: blood. The receptors here all came from a man aged 25 to 40 in good health. Both conserved end residues are part of each CDR3. The D gene is left open where the match is weak. Expanded clones get a size class; other rows say once, few or many, or leave the size out.

V: TRBV28
D: .
size: .
J: TRBJ2-3
DNA: TGTGCCAGCAGTTTAGAAAACAGGGGCACAGATACGCAGTATTTT
CDR3: CASSLENRGTDTQYF

V: TRBV6-2/TRBV6-3
D: .
size: .
J: TRBJ2-7
DNA: TGTGCCAGCAGTTACGGGACGGTTTACAATGAGCAGTACTTC
CDR3: CASSYGTVYNEQYF

V: TRBV7-2
D: .
size: .
J: TRBJ2-1
DNA: TGTGCCAGCAGCTACCCTAGCCCTACCTACAATGAGCAGTTCTTC
CDR3: CASSYPSPTYNEQFF

V: TRBV7-8
D: .
size: .
J: TRBJ2-7
DNA: TGTGCCAGCAGCCTATTCAGGGGTTCTGGCGACGAGCAGTACTTC
CDR3: CASSLFRGSGDEQYF

V: TRBV4-1
D: .
size: many
J: TRBJ2-3
DNA: TGCGCCAGCAGCCAAGTACAGGGCACAGATACGCAGTATTTT
CDR3: CASSQVQGTDTQYF

V: TRBV7-2
D: TRBD1
size: .
J: TRBJ1-1
DNA: TGTGCCAGCAGCTTTAAACAGGGGGCTGAAGCTTTCTTT
CDR3: CASSFKQGAEAFF

V: TRBV4-1
D: .
size: few
J: TRBJ2-7
DNA: TGCGCCAGCAGCCAGACAGGTGCCTTTCAGCAGTACTTC
CDR3: CASSQTGAFQQYF

V: TRBV27
D: TRBD2
size: .
J: TRBJ2-7
DNA: TGTGCCAGCAGAGGGGGACTAGCGTCCGAGCAGTACTTC
CDR3: CASRGGLASEQYF

V: TRBV14
D: .
size: many
J: TRBJ2-1
DNA: TGTGCCAGCAGCCACCGGGACCACAATGAGCAGTTCTTC
CDR3: CASSHRDHNEQFF

V: TRBV20-1
D: .
size: .
J: TRBJ2-7
DNA: TGCAGTGCTAGAAAGCACCGCGATCCCTACGAGCAGTACTTC
CDR3: CSARKHRDPYEQYF

V: TRBV25-1
D: .
size: .
J: TRBJ2-7
DNA: TGTGCCAGCAGTGAAGGGTTTGAGGAGCAGTACTTC
CDR3: CASSEGFEEQYF

V: TRBV4-2
D: TRBD1
size: many
J: TRBJ2-3
DNA: TGTGCCAGCAGCCAATCCGGGACAGGGGTAACAGATACGCAGTATTTT
CDR3: CASSQSGTGVTDTQYF

V: TRBV5-6
D: .
size: .
J: TRBJ2-7
DNA: TGTGCCAGCAGCCCGCCGGGGGTCACACACTACGAGCAGTACTTC
CDR3: CASSPPGVTHYEQYF

V: TRBV18
D: TRBD1
size: .
J: TRBJ2-1
DNA: TGTGCCAGCTCAACGCGGGGACCGGGACAGGGGGCGCGGGAGCAGTTCTTC
CDR3: CASSTRGPGQGAREQFF

V: TRBV6-2/TRBV6-3
D: .
size: .
J: TRBJ2-7
DNA: TGTGCCAGCAGTTACTCGACGTGGCAGTACTTC
CDR3: CASSYSTWQYF

V: TRBV7-9
D: .
size: once
J: TRBJ1-6
DNA: TGTGCCAGCAGCTTAGCGGGAAGGTTTAATTCACCCCTCCACTTT
CDR3: CASSLAGRFNSPLHF

V: TRBV13
D: TRBD1
size: .
J: TRBJ2-7
DNA: TGTGCCAGCACCTCGAGGGGGACAGGGCGTCCTTCCTACGAGCAGTACTTC
CDR3: CASTSRGTGRPSYEQYF

V: TRBV12-3/TRBV12-4
D: .
size: .
J: TRBJ1-1
DNA: TGTGCCAGCAGTTTTGAGGGGAACACTGAAGCTTTCTTT
CDR3: CASSFEGNTEAFF

V: TRBV7-2
D: TRBD1
size: .
J: TRBJ2-1
DNA: TGTGCCAGCAGCTCGGGACAGTTCTACAATGAGCAGTTCTTC
CDR3: CASSSGQFYNEQFF

V: TRBV12-3/TRBV12-4
D: TRBD1
size: .
J: TRBJ1-6
DNA: TGTGCCAGCAGAGGGACAGGTTGGTCACCCCTCCACTTT
CDR3: CASRGTGWSPLHF